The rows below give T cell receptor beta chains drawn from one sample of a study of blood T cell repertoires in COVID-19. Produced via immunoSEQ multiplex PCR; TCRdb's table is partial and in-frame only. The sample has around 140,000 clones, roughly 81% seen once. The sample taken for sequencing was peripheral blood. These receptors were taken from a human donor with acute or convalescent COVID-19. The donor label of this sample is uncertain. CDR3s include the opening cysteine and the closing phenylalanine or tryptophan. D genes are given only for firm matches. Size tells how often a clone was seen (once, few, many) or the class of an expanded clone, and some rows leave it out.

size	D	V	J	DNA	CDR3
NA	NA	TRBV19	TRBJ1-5	TGTGCCAGTAGTGGGGGGGTTGATAGCAATCAGCCCCAGCATTTT	CASSGGVDSNQPQHF
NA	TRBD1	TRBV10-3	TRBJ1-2	TGTGCCATCAGTGAGGCCGGGACAGGGATCGGTGGCTACACCTTC	CAISEAGTGIGGYTF
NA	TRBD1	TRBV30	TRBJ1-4	TGTGCTATGGGGACAGGGGGCTTGGGCACTAATGAAAAACTGTTTTTT	CAMGTGGLGTNEKLFF
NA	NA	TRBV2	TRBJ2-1	TGTGCCAGCAGACTCCGAGGGGGGCAGTTCTTC	CASRLRGGQFF
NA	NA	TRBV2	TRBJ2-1	TGTGCCAGCAGTACGGGGGCCTACAATGAGCAGTTCTTC	CASSTGAYNEQFF
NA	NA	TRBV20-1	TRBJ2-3	TGCAGCTGGACTAGCACAGATACGCAGTATTTT	CSWTSTDTQYF
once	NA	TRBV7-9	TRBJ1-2	TGTGCCAGCAGCGCGCAGGGCGGTGGCTACACCTTC	CASSAQGGGYTF
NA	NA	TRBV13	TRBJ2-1	TGTGCCAGCAGCTTAATGGGGGCCCGAATATCGCCCAATGAGCAGTTCTTC	CASSLMGARISPNEQFF
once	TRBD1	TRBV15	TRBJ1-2	TGTGCCACCAGCAGGGACCGAGACAGGGCAGGTGGCTACACCTTC	CATSRDRDRAGGYTF
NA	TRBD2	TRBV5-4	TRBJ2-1	TGTGCCAGCAGCTTCACCGGGACTAGCGGGAGGGGTTGGCTGTTCTTC	CASSFTGTSGRGWLFF
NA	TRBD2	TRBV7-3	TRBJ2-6	TGTGCCAGCAGCCAACGGGAGGGCGACGTCCTGACTTTC	CASSQREGDVLTF
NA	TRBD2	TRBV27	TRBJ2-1	TGTGCCAGCAGTCTAAAGATAGGGCTAGCGGGAGCCAATGAGCAGTTCTTC	CASSLKIGLAGANEQFF
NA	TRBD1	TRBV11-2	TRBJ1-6	TGTGCCAGCAGCTTAGTACCAGGGGGCTCAGCTGAATCACCCCTCCACTTT	CASSLVPGGSAESPLHF
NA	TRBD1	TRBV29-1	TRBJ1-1	TGCAGCGTTGAAGGGGGCACAGGGGTGGGCACTGAAGCTTTCTTT	CSVEGGTGVGTEAFF
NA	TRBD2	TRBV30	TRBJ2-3	TGTGCCTGGGGGACTAGCGGTTTCACAGATACGCAGTATTTT	CAWGTSGFTDTQYF
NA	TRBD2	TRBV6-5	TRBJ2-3	TGTGCCAGCAGTTACGGGCAGGGAGGGACCACAGATACGCAGTATTTT	CASSYGQGGTTDTQYF
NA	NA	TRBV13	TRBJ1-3	TGTGCCAGCAGCTTAACGGGGGACCTTGCTGGAAACACCATATATTTT	CASSLTGDLAGNTIYF
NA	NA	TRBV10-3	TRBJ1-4	TGTGCCATCAGCGCCGGGAGTACCGGAACTAATGAAAAACTGTTTTTT	CAISAGSTGTNEKLFF
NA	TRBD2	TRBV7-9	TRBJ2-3	TGTGCCAGCAGTTCCGGGCGTAGCGGGTTCACAGATACGCAGTATTTT	CASSSGRSGFTDTQYF
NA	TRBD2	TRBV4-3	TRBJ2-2	TGCGCCAGCAGCCAAGAATCCCTCGGGGGGGCCGGGGAGCTGTTTTTT	CASSQESLGGAGELFF
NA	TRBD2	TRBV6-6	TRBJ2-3	TGTGCCAGCAGTTACCCACTAGCGGGGGCCACAGATACGCAGTATTTT	CASSYPLAGATDTQYF
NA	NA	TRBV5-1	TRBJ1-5	TGCGCCAGCAGCTTGACCCCCCGGGGTAGCGATCAGCCCCAGCATTTT	CASSLTPRGSDQPQHF
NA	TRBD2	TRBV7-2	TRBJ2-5	TGTGCCAGCAGCTCAAGAATGACTAGCGTGGGAGAGACCCAGTACTTC	CASSSRMTSVGETQYF
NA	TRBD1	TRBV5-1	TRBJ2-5	TGCGCCAGCAGCGGACAGGGACAGGGCTTTGAGACCCAGTACTTC	CASSGQGQGFETQYF
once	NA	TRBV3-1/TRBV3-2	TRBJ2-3	TGTGCCAGCAGCTCTCGAGCCGCGGGGGCTTTCACAGATACGCAGTATTTT	CASSSRAAGAFTDTQYF
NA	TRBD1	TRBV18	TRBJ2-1	TGTGCCAGCTCACCCCAACACTCGCAACAGGGGGGCAATGAGCAGTTCTTC	CASSPQHSQQGGNEQFF
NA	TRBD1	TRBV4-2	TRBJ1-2	TGTGCCAGCAGCCAAGATCAGTGGACAGGAGATACCCGCTATGGCTACACCTTC	CASSQDQWTGDTRYGYTF
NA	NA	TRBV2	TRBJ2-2	TGTGCCAGCAGACAGATCACCGGGGAGCTGTTTTTT	CASRQITGELFF
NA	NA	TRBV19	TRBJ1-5	TGTGCCAGTAGTCCTTACGACAGCGGGCCGGTGCGGCCCCAGCATTTT	CASSPYDSGPVRPQHF
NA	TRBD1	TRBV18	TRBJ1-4	TGTGCCAGCTCACCCCGACAGGGAGTGGAAGAAAAACTGTTTTTT	CASSPRQGVEEKLFF
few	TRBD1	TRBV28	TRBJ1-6	TGTGCCAGCAGTTTGGACAGGGGGTCACCCCTCCACTTT	CASSLDRGSPLHF
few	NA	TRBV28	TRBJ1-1	TGTGCCAGCAGTACGCCCTCACAGGGTGCCACTGAAGCTTTCTTT	CASSTPSQGATEAFF
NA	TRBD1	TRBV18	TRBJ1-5	TGTGCCAGCTCAACAGGGACAGGGCCCAATCAGCCCCAGCATTTT	CASSTGTGPNQPQHF
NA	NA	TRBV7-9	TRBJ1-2	TGTGCCAGCACCCAGAGAGGTCCGCGTGGCTACACCTTC	CASTQRGPRGYTF
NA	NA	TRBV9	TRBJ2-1	TGTGCCAGCAGCGTAATCGGGACTGGTAACAATGAGCAGTTCTTC	CASSVIGTGNNEQFF
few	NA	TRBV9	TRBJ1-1	TGTGCCAGCAGCGTAGAAGGACAGCGGGAAGCTTTCTTT	CASSVEGQREAFF
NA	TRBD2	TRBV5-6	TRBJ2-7	TGTGCCAGCAGCTTGTATGGCGGGGGGTTCTACGAGCAGTACTTC	CASSLYGGGFYEQYF
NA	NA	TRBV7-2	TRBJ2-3	TGTGCCAGCAGCTTATCCCGAGGGGGTCGCACAGATACGCAGTATTTT	CASSLSRGGRTDTQYF
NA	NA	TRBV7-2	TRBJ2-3	TGTGCCAGCAGCTTATCCCCCGCAGATACGCAGTATTTT	CASSLSPADTQYF
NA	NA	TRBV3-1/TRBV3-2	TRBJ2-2	TGTGCCAGCAGCCAAGCCCCCGGGATGAGGACCGGGGAGCTGTTTTTT	CASSQAPGMRTGELFF
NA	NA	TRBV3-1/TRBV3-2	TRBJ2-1	TGTGCCAGCAGTCATCCCCCGCGGTACAATGAGCAGTTCTTC	CASSHPPRYNEQFF
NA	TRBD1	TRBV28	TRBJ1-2	TGTGCCAGCAGTTCGCCCGGACAGGGCGACTATGGCTACACCTTC	CASSSPGQGDYGYTF